Sequencing of this T cell receptor (beta chain) was carried out in a study of T cells in Graves' hyperthyroidism and ophthalmopathy. For this clonotype: Its antigen remains unknown.

Amplification yielded TCR beta CDR3 regions, with RNA transcripts as the source. The HTBI primer set was used in a first-round RT-PCR of the TCR CDR3. TCRdb reprocessed the multiplex PCR reads via MiXCR and lists one record per CDR3 protein. This sample yields 550,000 to 600,000 distinct CDR3 sequences, of which 16% are seen a single time; 18% belongs to the top ten. Study outcomes and limitations: Separating ophthalmopathy from stable hyperthyroidism was achieved by a 13 V-J model. Blood held most thyroid clonotypes expanded above 0.001 frequency.

A lack of ophthalmopathy progression within 18 months defined stable Graves' hyperthyroidism. Disease duration under 2 months; hyperthyroidism patients were aged 18 to 65. The origin of this receptor is a young woman with Graves' hyperthyroidism. Material: blood.

The CDR3 reads CASSTGLNNEKLFF. In nucleotides, the CDR3 is TGCGCCAGCAGCACGGGACTGAATAATGAAAAACTGTTTTTT. This chain connects TRBV5-1 to TRBJ1-4; D perhaps matches TRBD1 (5 bases). V was shortened by 4 bases and J by 4 bases, with 11 bases between the two germline ends. Germline CDR1 and CDR2: SGHRS and YFSETQ. The CDR3 is 14 residues long.